This T cell receptor beta chain was recovered during a study of cytomegalovirus exposure and HLA in healthy donors. Study as a whole: Some 180 million T cells yielded under 130 million unique TCR beta sequences in earlier analysis.

Overall study findings and caveats: The classifier reportedly diagnosed cytomegalovirus status with high sensitivity and specificity. An Asian-associated ancestry cluster reportedly showed fewer N-insertions than the roughly 670-donor mean in a later analysis.

This clone occurred a few times. Antigen: not known. V lost 10 bases to trimming and J lost 6 bases, with 16 bases between them. The CDR3 extends over 13 amino acids. Germline V gene lookup returns CDR1 ENHRY and CDR2 SYGVKD. PCR employed 60 Vbeta and 13 Jbeta primers. Data came from immunoSEQ multiplex PCR; TCRdb stores just in-frame clones and leaves some out. The sample gives around 130,000 clones, roughly 80% of which show up once; roughly 1.2% is in the top ten. This receptor was identified in a female donor in good health and CMV-seronegative. The sequenced material came from PBMCs. The gene calls are TRBV10-3 and TRBJ2-1, with D perhaps matching TRBD2 (6 bases). Here the CDR3 DNA reads TGTGCCACCGGAGGGGTTGAGGGCAATGAGCAGTTCTTC. Protein: CATGGVEGNEQFF.